The rows below give T cell receptor beta chains drawn from one sample of a study of blood T cell repertoires in COVID-19. The method was immunoSEQ multiplex PCR; TCRdb's version includes in-frame clones alone and lacks a portion of them. The data contain approximately 310,000 clones, approximately 83% of them singletons. Material for sequencing was PBMCs or T cells enriched from blood (not recorded which). These receptors all come from a young man who had recovered from COVID-19. The CDR3 runs from the conserved cysteine through the conserved F or W. Fields, in order: clone size, V gene, D gene, J gene, CDR3 DNA, CDR3 protein. The D gene is left open where the match is weak. Size tells how often a clone was seen (once, few, many) or the class of an expanded clone, and some rows leave it out.

abundance: once; v_gene: TRBV6-6; d_gene: -; j_gene: TRBJ1-3; CDR3nt: TGTGCCAGCACACCTCCGGGACAACTCTCTGGAAACACCATATATTTT; CDR3aa: CASTPPGQLSGNTIYF
abundance: -; v_gene: TRBV7-9; d_gene: TRBD2; j_gene: TRBJ2-1; CDR3nt: TGTGCCAGCAGTTCTCGGGGGGATCGCTCCTACAATGAGCAGTTCTTC; CDR3aa: CASSSRGDRSYNEQFF
abundance: -; v_gene: TRBV29-1; d_gene: -; j_gene: TRBJ1-1; CDR3nt: TGCAGCGCGTTTCAGCAGGCGCCTGAAGCTTTCTTT; CDR3aa: CSAFQQAPEAFF
abundance: -; v_gene: TRBV4-2; d_gene: -; j_gene: TRBJ2-3; CDR3nt: TGTGCCAGCAGCCAAGCGGGTACTGCAGATACGCAGTATTTT; CDR3aa: CASSQAGTADTQYF
abundance: -; v_gene: TRBV3-1/TRBV3-2; d_gene: -; j_gene: TRBJ2-7; CDR3nt: TGTGCCAGCAGCAATAATCGGTACGAGCAGTACTTC; CDR3aa: CASSNNRYEQYF
abundance: -; v_gene: TRBV30; d_gene: TRBD1; j_gene: TRBJ1-2; CDR3nt: TGTGCCTGGAGTTCGACAGGGGGGGGCTATGGCTACACCTTC; CDR3aa: CAWSSTGGGYGYTF
abundance: once; v_gene: TRBV10-1; d_gene: -; j_gene: TRBJ2-7; CDR3nt: TGCGCCAGCAGTGAGTCACGGGTCGGGCAGTACTTC; CDR3aa: CASSESRVGQYF
abundance: once; v_gene: TRBV10-3; d_gene: TRBD1; j_gene: TRBJ1-6; CDR3nt: TGTGCCATGGGACAGGTCGGGAATTCACCCCTCCACTTT; CDR3aa: CAMGQVGNSPLHF
abundance: -; v_gene: TRBV5-4; d_gene: TRBD2; j_gene: TRBJ2-1; CDR3nt: TGTGCCAGCAGCTTGCAGCGGGGGCTAACCTACAATGAGCAGTTCTTC; CDR3aa: CASSLQRGLTYNEQFF
abundance: -; v_gene: TRBV7-9; d_gene: -; j_gene: TRBJ1-3; CDR3nt: TGTGCCAGCAGCTCCCCGAAGATAACGGTTTTACCTGGAAACACCATATATTTT; CDR3aa: CASSSPKITVLPGNTIYF
abundance: -; v_gene: TRBV7-3; d_gene: -; j_gene: TRBJ2-2; CDR3nt: TGTGCCAGCAGCGAAATGGGGCAGAGATACACCGGGGAGCTGTTTTTT; CDR3aa: CASSEMGQRYTGELFF
abundance: -; v_gene: TRBV30; d_gene: TRBD2; j_gene: TRBJ2-3; CDR3nt: TGTGCCTGGGGTAGCGGGGGGGCCCCAGATACGCAGTATTTT; CDR3aa: CAWGSGGAPDTQYF
abundance: -; v_gene: TRBV6-1; d_gene: TRBD1; j_gene: TRBJ1-6; CDR3nt: TGTGCCAGCAGTTCTACAGGGGCCAATTCACCCCTCCACTTT; CDR3aa: CASSSTGANSPLHF
abundance: -; v_gene: TRBV5-1; d_gene: TRBD2; j_gene: TRBJ2-2; CDR3nt: TGCGCCAGCAGTAGAAGCGGGGGGGCCGGGTCCGGGGAGCTGTTTTTT; CDR3aa: CASSRSGGAGSGELFF
abundance: -; v_gene: TRBV6-5; d_gene: -; j_gene: TRBJ2-1; CDR3nt: TGTGCCAGCAGTTTGGCAGGAGGCAATGAGCAGTTCTTC; CDR3aa: CASSLAGGNEQFF
abundance: -; v_gene: TRBV11-2; d_gene: -; j_gene: TRBJ2-1; CDR3nt: TGTGCCAGCAGCTTAGAATTCGATGAGCAGTTCTTC; CDR3aa: CASSLEFDEQFF